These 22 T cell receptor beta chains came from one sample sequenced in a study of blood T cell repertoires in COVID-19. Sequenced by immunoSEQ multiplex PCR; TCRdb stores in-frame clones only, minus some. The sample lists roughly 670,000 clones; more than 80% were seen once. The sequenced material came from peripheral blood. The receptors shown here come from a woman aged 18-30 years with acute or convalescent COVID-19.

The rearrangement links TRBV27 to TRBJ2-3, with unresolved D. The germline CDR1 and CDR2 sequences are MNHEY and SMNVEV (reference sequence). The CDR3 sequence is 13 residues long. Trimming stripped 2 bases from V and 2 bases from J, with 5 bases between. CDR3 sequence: CASSLQATDTQYF. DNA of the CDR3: TGTGCCAGCAGTTTACAAGCCACAGATACGCAGTATTTT.

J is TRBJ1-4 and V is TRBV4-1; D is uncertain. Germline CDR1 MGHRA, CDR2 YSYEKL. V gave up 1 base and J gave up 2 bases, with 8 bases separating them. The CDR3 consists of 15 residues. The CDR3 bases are TGCGCCAGCAGCCAAGGGCTCAGGACTAATGAAAAACTGTTTTTT. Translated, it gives CASSQGLRTNEKLFF.

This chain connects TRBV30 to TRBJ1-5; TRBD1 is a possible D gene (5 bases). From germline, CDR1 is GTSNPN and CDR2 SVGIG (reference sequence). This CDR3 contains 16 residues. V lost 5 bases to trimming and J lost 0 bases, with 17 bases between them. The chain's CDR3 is CAWSRDSVSSNQPQHF. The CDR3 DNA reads TGTGCCTGGTCCCGGGACTCCGTTTCTAGCAATCAGCCCCAGCATTTT.

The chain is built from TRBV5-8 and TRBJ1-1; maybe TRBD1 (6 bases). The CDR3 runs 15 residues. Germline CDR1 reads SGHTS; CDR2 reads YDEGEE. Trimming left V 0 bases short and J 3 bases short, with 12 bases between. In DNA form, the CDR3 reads TGTGCCAGCAGCTTGGTGGACAGTGGGTACACTGAAGCTTTCTTT. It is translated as CASSLVDSGYTEAFF.

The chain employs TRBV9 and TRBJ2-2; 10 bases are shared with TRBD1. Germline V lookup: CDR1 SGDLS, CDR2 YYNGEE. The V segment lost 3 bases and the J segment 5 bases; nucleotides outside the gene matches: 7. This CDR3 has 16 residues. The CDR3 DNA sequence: TGTGCCAGCAGCGCCAGACAGGGGGCTGGTACCGGGGAGCTGTTTTTT. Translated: CASSARQGAGTGELFF.

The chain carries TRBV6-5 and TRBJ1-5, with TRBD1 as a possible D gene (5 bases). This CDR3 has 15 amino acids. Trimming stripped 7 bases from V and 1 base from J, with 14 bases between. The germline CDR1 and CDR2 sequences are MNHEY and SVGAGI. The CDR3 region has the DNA TGTGCCAGCACCCCCAGGGATAGGAGCAATCAGCCCCAGCATTTT. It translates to CASTPRDRSNQPQHF.

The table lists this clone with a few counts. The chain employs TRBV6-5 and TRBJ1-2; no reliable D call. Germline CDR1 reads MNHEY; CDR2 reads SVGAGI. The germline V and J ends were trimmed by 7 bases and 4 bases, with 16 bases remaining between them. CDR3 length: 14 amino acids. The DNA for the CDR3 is TGTGCCAGCACCGAGGAGATTTCGAGCTATGGCTACACCTTC. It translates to CASTEEISSYGYTF.

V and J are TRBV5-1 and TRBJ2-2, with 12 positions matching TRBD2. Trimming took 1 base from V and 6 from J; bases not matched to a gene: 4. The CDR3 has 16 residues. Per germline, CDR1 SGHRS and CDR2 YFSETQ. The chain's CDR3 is CASSLIGLAGSGELFF. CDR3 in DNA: TGCGCCAGCAGCTTGATCGGACTAGCGGGGTCCGGGGAGCTGTTTTTT.

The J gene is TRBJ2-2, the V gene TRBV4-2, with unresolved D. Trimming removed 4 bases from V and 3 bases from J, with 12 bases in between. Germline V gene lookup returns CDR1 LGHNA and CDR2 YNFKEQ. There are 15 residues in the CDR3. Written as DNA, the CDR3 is TGTGCCAGCAGCCGGCGGATCCGAGACACCGGGGAGCTGTTTTTT. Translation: CASSRRIRDTGELFF.

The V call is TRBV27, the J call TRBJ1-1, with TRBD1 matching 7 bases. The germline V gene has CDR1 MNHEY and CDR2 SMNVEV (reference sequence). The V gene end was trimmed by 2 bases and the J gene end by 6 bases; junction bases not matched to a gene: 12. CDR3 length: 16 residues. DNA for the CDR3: TGTGCCAGCAGTTTACTAGGGGCAGGGGGAGTGGCTGAAGCTTTCTTT. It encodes CASSLLGAGGVAEAFF.

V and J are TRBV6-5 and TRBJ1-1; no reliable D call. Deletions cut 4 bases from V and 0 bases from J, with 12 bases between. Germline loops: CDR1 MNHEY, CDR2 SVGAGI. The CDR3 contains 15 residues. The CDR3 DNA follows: TGTGCCAGCAGTTCGCAACAGATCATGAACACTGAAGCTTTCTTT. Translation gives CASSSQQIMNTEAFF.

The CDR3 loop is CASSLMGLAGGPLDTQYF. The CDR3 nucleotides are TGTGCCAGCAGCTTAATGGGACTAGCGGGGGGGCCGTTAGATACGCAGTATTTT. The rearrangement uses TRBV7-3 and TRBJ2-3; 16 positions match TRBD2. With 1 base clipped from V and 5 bases from J, the junction kept 6 bases outside the gene matches. The CDR3 sequence is 18 residues long. CDR1 is SGHTA and CDR2 is FQGTGA in the germline V gene.

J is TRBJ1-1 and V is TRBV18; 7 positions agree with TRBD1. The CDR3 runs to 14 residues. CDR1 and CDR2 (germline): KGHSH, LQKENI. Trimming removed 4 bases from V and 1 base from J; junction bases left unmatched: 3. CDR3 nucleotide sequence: TGTGCCAGCTCACGAGGGGGCGCGAACACTGAAGCTTTCTTT. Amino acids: CASSRGGANTEAFF.

CDR3 in amino acids: CASSQGINQPQHF. CDR3 bases: TGTGCCAGCAGCCAGGGTATCAATCAGCCCCAGCATTTT. The chain employs TRBV7-9 and TRBJ1-5, with D perhaps TRBD1 (5 bases). CDR3 length equals 13 residues. Germline CDR1 reads SEHNR; CDR2 reads FQNEAQ (reference sequence). The V gene lost 5 bases and the J gene lost 3 bases, with 8 bases spanning the gap.

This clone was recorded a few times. CDR3 coding DNA: TGTGCCAGCACCCTGTCTGGGAGCTCCTATAATTCACCCCTCCACTTT. It specifies CASTLSGSSYNSPLHF. This chain uses TRBV7-2 with TRBJ1-6; no firm D call. Germline assignment: CDR1 SGHTA and CDR2 FQGNSA. V was pared by 7 bases and J by 0 bases, with 13 bases between. The CDR3 totals 16 residues.

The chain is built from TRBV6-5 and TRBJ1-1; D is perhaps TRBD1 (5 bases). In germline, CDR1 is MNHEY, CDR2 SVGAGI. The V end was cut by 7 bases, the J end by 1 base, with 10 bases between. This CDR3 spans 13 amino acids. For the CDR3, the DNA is TGTGCCAGCAAGCGGGGCGAGAACACTGAAGCTTTCTTT. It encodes CASKRGENTEAFF.

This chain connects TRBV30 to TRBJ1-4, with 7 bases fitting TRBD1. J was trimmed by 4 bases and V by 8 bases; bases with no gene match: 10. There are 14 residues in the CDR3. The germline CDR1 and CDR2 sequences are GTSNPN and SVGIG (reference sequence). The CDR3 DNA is TGTGCCCTAAATCTAGACAGGGATAATGAAAAACTGTTTTTT. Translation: CALNLDRDNEKLFF.

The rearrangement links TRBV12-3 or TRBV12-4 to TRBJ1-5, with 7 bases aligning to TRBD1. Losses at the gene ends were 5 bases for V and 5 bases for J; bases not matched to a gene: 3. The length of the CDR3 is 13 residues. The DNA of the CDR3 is TGTGCCAGCAGTGCCAGGGGGGATCAGCCCCAGCATTTT. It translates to CASSARGDQPQHF.

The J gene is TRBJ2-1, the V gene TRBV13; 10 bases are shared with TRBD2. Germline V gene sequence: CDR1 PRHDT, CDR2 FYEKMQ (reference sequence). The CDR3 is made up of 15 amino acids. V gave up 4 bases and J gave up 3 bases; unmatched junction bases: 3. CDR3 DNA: TGTGCCAGCAGCTCTACTAGCGGGGTCTACAATGAGCAGTTCTTC. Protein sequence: CASSSTSGVYNEQFF.

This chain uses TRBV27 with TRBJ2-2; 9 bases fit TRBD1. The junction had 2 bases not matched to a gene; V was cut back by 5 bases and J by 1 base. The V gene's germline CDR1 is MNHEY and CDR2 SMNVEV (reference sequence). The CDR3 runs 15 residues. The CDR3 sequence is CASSPDRGNTGELFF. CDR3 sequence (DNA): TGTGCCAGCAGTCCGGACAGGGGGAACACCGGGGAGCTGTTTTTT.

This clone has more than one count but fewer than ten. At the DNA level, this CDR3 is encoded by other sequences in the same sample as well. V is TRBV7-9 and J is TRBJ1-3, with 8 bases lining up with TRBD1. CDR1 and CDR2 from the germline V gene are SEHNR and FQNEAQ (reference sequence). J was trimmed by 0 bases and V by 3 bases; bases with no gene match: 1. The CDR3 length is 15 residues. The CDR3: CASSFGQGSGNTIYF. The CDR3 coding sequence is TGTGCCAGCAGCTTCGGACAGGGCTCTGGAAACACCATATATTTT.

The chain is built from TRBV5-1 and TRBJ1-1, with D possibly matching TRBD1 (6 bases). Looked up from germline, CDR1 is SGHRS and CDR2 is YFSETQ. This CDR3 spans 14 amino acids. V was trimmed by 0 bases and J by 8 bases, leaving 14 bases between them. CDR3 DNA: TGCGCCAGCAGCTTGGAAGCGGCAGGGGTGGAAGCTTTCTTT. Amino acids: CASSLEAAGVEAFF.